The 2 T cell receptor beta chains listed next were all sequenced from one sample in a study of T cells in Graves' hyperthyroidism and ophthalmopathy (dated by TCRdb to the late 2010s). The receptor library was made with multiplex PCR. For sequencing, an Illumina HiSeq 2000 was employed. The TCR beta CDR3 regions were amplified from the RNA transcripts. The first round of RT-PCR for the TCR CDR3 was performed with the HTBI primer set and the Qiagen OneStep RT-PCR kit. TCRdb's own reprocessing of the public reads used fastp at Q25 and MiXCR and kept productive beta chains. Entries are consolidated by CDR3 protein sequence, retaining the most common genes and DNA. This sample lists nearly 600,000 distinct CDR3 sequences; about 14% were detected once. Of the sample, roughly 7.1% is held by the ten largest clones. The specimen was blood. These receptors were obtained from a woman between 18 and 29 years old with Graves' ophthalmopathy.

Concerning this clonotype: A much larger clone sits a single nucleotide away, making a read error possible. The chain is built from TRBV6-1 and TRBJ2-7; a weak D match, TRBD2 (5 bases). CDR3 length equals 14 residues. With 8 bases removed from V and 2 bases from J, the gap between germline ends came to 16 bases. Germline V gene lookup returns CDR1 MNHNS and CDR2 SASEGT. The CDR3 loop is CASLGAGVTYEQYF. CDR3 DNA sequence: TGTGCCAGCCTCGGCGCGGGCGTGACCTACGAGCAGTACTTC.

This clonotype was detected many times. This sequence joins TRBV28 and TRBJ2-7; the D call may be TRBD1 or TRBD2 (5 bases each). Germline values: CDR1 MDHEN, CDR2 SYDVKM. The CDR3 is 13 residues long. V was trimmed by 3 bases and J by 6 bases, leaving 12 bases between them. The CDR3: CASSFGAALEQYF. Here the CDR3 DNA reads TGTGCCAGCAGTTTCGGGGCAGCGCTCGAGCAGTACTTC.